The 9 T cell receptor beta chains given below trace back to one sample, sequenced in a study of cytomegalovirus exposure and HLA in healthy donors. The PCR was carried out with 60 Vbeta primers and 13 Jbeta primers. Profiling relied on immunoSEQ multiplex PCR, and the TCRdb table lists in-frame clones only, not all of them. Among about 110,000 clones, over 75% were seen once, and the ten largest hold 4.2%. Specimen: PBMCs. The receptors were sampled from a male donor in good health and CMV-seronegative.

The chain links TRBV7-9 to TRBJ2-2, with 11 bases matching TRBD2. Trimming took 5 bases from V and 4 from J; bases not matched to a gene: 9. The CDR3 runs 17 residues. Germline assignment: CDR1 SEHNR and CDR2 FQNEAQ (reference sequence). This chain's CDR3 is CASSPLPLAGGTGELFF. The CDR3 nucleotides read TGTGCCAGCAGCCCCCTCCCCCTAGCGGGAGGCACCGGGGAGCTGTTTTTT. Using reference TRBV7-9 and TRBJ2-2 for the parts outside the CDR3, the full variable domain is DTGVSQNPRHKITKRGQNVTFRCDPISEHNRLYWYRQTLGQGPEFLTYFQNEAQLEKSRLLSDRFSAERPKGSFSTLEIQRTEQGDSAMYLCASSPLPLAGGTGELFFGEGSRLTVL.

This clone was detected only a few times. This chain joins TRBV9 and TRBJ2-2; 12 bases agree with TRBD2. Trimming took 7 bases from V and 5 from J; bases not matched to a gene: 9. From germline, CDR1 is SGDLS and CDR2 YYNGEE. The CDR3 loop spans 16 amino acids. CDR3 sequence (DNA): TGTGCCAGCTCCAAAGGACTAGCGGGATTGACCGGGGAGCTGTTTTTT. It yields the protein CASSKGLAGLTGELFF. Full variable domain (remainder filled in from reference TRBV9 and TRBJ2-2): DSGVTQTPKHLITATGQRVTLRCSPRSGDLSVYWYQQSLDQGLQFLIQYYNGEERAKGNILERFSAQQFPDLHSELNLSSLELGDSALYFCASSKGLAGLTGELFFGEGSRLTVL.

The rearrangement links TRBV4-1 to TRBJ2-7, with D possibly being TRBD2 (6 bases). Trimming removed 7 bases at V and 7 bases at J, with 32 bases between. This CDR3 has 18 amino acids. The germline gives CDR1 MGHRA, CDR2 YSYEKL. DNA of the CDR3: TGCGCCAGCACCCGATTGCTTCGAGTCGGACGGACTAACTGGGAGCAGTACTTC. Translating gives CASTRLLRVGRTNWEQYF.

This clone was observed a few times. The V gene is TRBV2, the J gene TRBJ2-7, with 9 bases lining up with TRBD1. This CDR3 is built from 12 residues. Germline CDR1 SNHLY, CDR2 FYNNEI. Trimming removed 10 bases from V and 4 bases from J; junction bases left unmatched: 5. CDR3 in amino acids: CAIRQGEYEQYF. The DNA of the CDR3 is TGTGCCATACGACAGGGGGAGTACGAGCAGTACTTC.

This chain links TRBV7-2 with TRBJ2-1; 8 bases map to TRBD2. Germline assignment: CDR1 SGHTA and CDR2 FQGNSA. The V gene end was trimmed by 1 base and the J gene end by 4 bases; junction bases not matched to a gene: 6. This CDR3 is built from 16 residues. The chain's CDR3 is CASSLVFQRGYNEQFF. The CDR3 DNA is TGTGCCAGCAGCTTAGTCTTCCAGCGGGGGTACAATGAGCAGTTCTTC.

This clone was observed once. The chain links TRBV28 to TRBJ1-2; D might be TRBD1 (6 bases). The CDR3 is made up of 13 amino acids. V was clipped by 6 bases and J by 2 bases, with 10 bases between them. CDR1 is MDHEN and CDR2 is SYDVKM in the germline V gene. The CDR3: CASSEDRNYGYTF. CDR3 coding DNA: TGTGCCAGCAGCGAGGACAGAAACTATGGCTACACCTTC.

J is TRBJ1-5 and V is TRBV12-5; possibly TRBD1 for D (6 bases). Germline V lookup: CDR1 LGHNT, CDR2 FRNRAP. V was cut by 1 base and J by 3 bases, with 16 bases left in between. This CDR3 has 17 amino acids. CDR3 coding DNA: TGTGCTAGTGGTTTGGGGAAACAGGGAAAACTCAATCAGCCCCAGCATTTT. Amino acid sequence: CASGLGKQGKLNQPQHF.

The chain carries TRBV4-1 and TRBJ2-2; 8 nucleotides line up with TRBD2. Germline V CDR1 and CDR2: MGHRA, YSYEKL. The V segment lost 4 bases and the J segment 4 bases; nucleotides outside the gene matches: 5. The CDR3 runs to 15 residues. The CDR3, as DNA: TGCGCCAGCAGCCCAAGCGGGAGTGGCACCGGGGAGCTGTTTTTT. Translating it yields CASSPSGSGTGELFF.

The chain employs TRBV5-1 and TRBJ2-3; TRBD2 might be the D (6 bases). Germline values: CDR1 SGHRS, CDR2 YFSETQ. The CDR3 is 16 amino acids. Between the trimmed V and J ends, which lost 0 bases and 2 bases, there was a span of 13 bases. The CDR3 coding sequence is TGCGCCAGCAGCTTGGCGGCTAGCGCAGTCACAGATACGCAGTATTTT. Amino acid sequence: CASSLAASAVTDTQYF.